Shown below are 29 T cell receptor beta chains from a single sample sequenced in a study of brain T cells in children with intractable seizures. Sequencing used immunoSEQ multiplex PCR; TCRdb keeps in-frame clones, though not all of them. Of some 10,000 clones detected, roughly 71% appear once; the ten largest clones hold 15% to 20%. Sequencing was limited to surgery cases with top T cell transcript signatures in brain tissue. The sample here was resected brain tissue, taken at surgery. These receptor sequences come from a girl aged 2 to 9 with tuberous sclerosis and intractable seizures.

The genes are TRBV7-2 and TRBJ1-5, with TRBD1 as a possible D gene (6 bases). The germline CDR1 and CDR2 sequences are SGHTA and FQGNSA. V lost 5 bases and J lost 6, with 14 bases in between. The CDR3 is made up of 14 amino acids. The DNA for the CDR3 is TGTGCCAGCAGCGAGTCGATCAGGGGTCAGCCCCAGCATTTT. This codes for CASSESIRGQPQHF.

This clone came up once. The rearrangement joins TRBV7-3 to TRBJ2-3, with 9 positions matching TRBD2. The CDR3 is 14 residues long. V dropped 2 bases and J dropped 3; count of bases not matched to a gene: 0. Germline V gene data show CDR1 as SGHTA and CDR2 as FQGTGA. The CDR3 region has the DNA TGTGCCAGCAGCTTAGCGGGGGGGACAGATACGCAGTATTTT. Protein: CASSLAGGTDTQYF. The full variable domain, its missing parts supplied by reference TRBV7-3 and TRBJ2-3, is GAGVSQTPSNKVTEKGKYVELRCDPISGHTALYWYRQSLGQGPEFLIYFQGTGAADDSGLPNDRFFAVRPEGSVSTLKIQRTERGDSAVYLCASSLAGGTDTQYFGPGTRLTVL.

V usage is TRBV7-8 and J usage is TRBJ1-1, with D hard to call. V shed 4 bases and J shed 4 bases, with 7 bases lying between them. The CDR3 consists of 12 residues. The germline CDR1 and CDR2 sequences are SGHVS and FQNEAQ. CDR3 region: CASSSVGTEAFF. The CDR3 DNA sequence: TGTGCCAGCAGCTCGGTTGGCACTGAAGCTTTCTTT.

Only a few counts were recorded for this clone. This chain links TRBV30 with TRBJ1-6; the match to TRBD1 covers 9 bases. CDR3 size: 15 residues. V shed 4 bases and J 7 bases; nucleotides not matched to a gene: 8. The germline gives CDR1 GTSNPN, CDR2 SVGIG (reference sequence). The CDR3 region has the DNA TGTGCCTGGAACACACAGGGGGCTGGGAATTCACCCCTCCACTTT. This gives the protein CAWNTQGAGNSPLHF.

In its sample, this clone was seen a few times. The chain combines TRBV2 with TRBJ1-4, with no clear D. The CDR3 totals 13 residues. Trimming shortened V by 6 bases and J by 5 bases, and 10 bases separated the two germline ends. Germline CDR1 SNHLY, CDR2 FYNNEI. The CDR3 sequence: CASRAGSNEKLFF. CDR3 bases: TGTGCCAGCAGAGCAGGCAGCAATGAAAAACTGTTTTTT.

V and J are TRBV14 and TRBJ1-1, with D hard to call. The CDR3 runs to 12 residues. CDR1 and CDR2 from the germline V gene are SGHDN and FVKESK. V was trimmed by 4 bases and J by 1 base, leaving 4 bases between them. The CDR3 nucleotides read TGTGCCAGCAGCCGGAGGAACACTGAAGCTTTCTTT. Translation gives CASSRRNTEAFF.

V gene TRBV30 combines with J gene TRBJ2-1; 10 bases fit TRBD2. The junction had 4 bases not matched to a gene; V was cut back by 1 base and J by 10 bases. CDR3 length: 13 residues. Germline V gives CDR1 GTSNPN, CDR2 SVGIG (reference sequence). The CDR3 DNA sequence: TGTGCCTGGAGTGGGACTAGCGGTAGGGAGCAGTTCTTC. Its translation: CAWSGTSGREQFF.

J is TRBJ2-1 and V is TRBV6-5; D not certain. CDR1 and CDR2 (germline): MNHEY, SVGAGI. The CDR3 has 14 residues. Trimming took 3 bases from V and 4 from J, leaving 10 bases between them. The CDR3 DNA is TGTGCCAGCAGTTATTGGCGGTCGTACAATGAGCAGTTCTTC. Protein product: CASSYWRSYNEQFF.

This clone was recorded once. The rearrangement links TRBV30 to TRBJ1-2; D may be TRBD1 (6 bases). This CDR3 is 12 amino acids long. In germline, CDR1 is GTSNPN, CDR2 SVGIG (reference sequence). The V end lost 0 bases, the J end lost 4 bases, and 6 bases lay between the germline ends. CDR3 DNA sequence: TGTGCCTGGAGTGTAGGGGGCTATGGCTACACCTTC. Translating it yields CAWSVGGYGYTF.

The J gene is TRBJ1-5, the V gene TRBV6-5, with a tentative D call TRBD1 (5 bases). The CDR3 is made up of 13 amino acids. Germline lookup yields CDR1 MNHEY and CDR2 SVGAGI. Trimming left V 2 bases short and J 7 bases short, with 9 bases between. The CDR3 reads CASSYDGGQPQHF. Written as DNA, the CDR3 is TGTGCCAGCAGTTACGACGGGGGACAGCCCCAGCATTTT.

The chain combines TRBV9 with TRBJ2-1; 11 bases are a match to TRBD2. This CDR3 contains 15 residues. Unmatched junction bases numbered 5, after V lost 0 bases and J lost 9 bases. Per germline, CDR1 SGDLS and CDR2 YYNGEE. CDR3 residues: CASSVVPSGGSEQFF. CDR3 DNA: TGTGCCAGCAGCGTAGTGCCTAGCGGGGGGAGTGAGCAGTTCTTC.

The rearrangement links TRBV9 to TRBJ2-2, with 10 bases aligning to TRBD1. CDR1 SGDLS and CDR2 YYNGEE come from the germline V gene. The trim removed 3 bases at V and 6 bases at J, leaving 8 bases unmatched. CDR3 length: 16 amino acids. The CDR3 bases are TGTGCCAGCAGCGGCTCCGGGACAGGGGTTCCCGGGGAGCTGTTTTTT. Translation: CASSGSGTGVPGELFF.

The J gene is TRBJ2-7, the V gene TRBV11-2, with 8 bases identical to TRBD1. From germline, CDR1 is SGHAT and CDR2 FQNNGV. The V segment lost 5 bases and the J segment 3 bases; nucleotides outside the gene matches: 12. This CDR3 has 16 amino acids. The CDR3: CASSTTKRTGFYEQYV. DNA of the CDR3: TGTGCCAGCAGCACAACAAAACGGACAGGGTTCTACGAGCAGTACGTC.

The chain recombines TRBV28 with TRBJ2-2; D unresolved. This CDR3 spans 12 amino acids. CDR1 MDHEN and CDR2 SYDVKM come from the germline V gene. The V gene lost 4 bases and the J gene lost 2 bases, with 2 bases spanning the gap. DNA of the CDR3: TGTGCCAGCAGTTACAACACCGGGGAGCTGTTTTTT. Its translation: CASSYNTGELFF.

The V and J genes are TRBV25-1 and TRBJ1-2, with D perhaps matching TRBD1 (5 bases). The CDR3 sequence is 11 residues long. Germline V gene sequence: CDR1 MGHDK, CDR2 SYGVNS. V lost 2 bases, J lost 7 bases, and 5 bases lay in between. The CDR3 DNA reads TGTGCCAGCAGTGAAAGGGGTGGCTACACCTTC. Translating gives CASSERGGYTF.

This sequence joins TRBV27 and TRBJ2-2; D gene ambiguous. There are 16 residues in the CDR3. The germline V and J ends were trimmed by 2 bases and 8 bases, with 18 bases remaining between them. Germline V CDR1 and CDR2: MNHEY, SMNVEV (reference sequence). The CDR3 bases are TGTGCCAGCAGTTTAATGCTGAAGATAAGATGGGGGGAGCTGTTTTTT. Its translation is CASSLMLKIRWGELFF.

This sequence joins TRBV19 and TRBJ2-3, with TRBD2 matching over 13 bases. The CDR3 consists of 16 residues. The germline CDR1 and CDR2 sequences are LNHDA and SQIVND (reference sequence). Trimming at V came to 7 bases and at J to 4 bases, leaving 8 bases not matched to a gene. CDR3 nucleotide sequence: TGTGCCAGTAAAAGACTAGCGGGGGGATACGCAGATACGCAGTATTTT. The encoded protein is CASKRLAGGYADTQYF.

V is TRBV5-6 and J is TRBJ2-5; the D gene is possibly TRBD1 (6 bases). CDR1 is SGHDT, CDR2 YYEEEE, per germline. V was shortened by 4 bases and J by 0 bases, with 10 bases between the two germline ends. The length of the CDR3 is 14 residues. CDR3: CASSTDSYQETQYF. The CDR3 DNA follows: TGTGCCAGCAGCACGGACAGCTACCAAGAGACCCAGTACTTC. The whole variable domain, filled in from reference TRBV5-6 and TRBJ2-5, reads DAGVTQSPTHLIKTRGQQVTLRCSPKSGHDTVSWYQQALGQGPQFIFQYYEEEERQRGNFPDRFSGHQFPNYSSELNVNALLLGDSALYLCASSTDSYQETQYFGPGTRLLVL.

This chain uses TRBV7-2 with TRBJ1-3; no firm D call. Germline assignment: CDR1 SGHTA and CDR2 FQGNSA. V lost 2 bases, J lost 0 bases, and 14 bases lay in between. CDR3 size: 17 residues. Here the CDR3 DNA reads TGTGCCAGCAGCTTACGTCCCGGGATAAGCTCTGGAAACACCATATATTTT. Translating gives CASSLRPGISSGNTIYF.

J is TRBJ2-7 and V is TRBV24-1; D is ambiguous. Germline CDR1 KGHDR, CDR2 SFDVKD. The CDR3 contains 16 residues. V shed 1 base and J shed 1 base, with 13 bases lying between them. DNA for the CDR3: TGTGCCACCAGTGATTTCCCCACCCGCAATTCCTACGAGCAGTACTTC. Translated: CATSDFPTRNSYEQYF.

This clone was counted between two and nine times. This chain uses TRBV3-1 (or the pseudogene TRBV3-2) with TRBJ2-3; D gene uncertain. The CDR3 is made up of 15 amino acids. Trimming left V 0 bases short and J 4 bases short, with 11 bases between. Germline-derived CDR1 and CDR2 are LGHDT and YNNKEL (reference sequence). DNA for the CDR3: TGTGCCAGCAGCCAAGATGATAGGGTCGCAGATACGCAGTATTTT. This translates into CASSQDDRVADTQYF.

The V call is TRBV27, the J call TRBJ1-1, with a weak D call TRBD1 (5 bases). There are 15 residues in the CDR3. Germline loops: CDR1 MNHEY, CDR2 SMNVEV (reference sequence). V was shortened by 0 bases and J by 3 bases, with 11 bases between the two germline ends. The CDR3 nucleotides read TGTGCCAGCAGTTTATCGCCAGGGAGGGACACTGAAGCTTTCTTT. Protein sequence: CASSLSPGRDTEAFF.

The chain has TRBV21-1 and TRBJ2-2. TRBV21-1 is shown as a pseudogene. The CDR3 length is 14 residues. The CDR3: CASTKTINTGELFF. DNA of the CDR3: TGTGCCAGCACCAAAACGATCAACACCGGGGAGCTGTTTTTT.

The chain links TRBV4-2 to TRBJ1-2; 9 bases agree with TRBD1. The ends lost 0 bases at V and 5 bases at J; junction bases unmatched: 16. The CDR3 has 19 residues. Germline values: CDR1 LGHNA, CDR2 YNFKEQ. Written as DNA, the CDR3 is TGTGCCAGCAGCCAAGAGGCGATAAAACGGGACAGGGTGGAGTATGGCTACACCTTC. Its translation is CASSQEAIKRDRVEYGYTF.

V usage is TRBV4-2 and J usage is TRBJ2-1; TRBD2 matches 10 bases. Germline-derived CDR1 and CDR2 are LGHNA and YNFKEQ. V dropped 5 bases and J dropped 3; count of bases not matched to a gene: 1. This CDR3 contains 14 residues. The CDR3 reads CASSSGGVYNEQFF. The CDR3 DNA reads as TGTGCCAGCAGCAGCGGGGGGGTCTACAATGAGCAGTTCTTC.

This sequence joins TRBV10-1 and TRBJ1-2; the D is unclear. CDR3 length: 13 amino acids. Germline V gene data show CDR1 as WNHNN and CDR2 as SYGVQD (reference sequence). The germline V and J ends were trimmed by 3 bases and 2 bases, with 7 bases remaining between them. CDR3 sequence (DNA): TGCGCCAGCAGTGATTACAGAAACTATGGCTACACCTTC. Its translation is CASSDYRNYGYTF.

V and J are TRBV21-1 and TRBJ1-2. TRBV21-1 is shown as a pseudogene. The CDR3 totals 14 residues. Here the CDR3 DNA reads TGTGCCAGCAGCAAAGATCCAGGGGAGGGTGGCTACACCTTC. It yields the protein CASSKDPGEGGYTF.

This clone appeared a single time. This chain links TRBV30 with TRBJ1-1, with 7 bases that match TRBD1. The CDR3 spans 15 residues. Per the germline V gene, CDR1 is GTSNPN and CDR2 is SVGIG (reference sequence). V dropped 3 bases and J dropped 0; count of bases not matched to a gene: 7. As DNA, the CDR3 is TGTGCCTGGAGAAAGAAGACAGGGATGAACACTGAAGCTTTCTTT. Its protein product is CAWRKKTGMNTEAFF.

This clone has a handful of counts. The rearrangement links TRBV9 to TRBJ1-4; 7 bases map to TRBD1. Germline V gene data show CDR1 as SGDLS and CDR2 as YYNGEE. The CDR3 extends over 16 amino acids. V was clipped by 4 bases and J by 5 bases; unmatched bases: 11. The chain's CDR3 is CASSPRGQGPNEKLFF. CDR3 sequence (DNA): TGTGCCAGCAGCCCGAGGGGGCAGGGGCCCAATGAAAAACTGTTTTTT.